These T cell receptor beta chains were read from a single sample in a study of vaccination and CD4 T cells after COVID-19. TCRdb independently ran MiXCR on the PCR reads; one entry per CDR3 protein. This sample has under 20,000 distinct CDR3 sequences, with approximately 56% found just once. For these receptors, no antigen is known. Sequencing used CD4+ T cells from blood, cultured in vitro, obtained before SARS-CoV-2 vaccination. The receptors shown here come from a human donor who had recovered from COVID-19. The CDR3 runs from the conserved cysteine through the conserved F or W. A D gene is named only where the DNA matches it firmly. Clone size, where shown, is once, few, many, or a class for clones that have expanded.

>NA|NA|TRBJ1-1|TRBV11-3
TGTGCCAGCAGCTGGGGACTTCTGTCGTCTGAAGCTTTCTTT
CASSWGLLSSEAFF
>TRBD2|NA|TRBJ2-2|TRBV19
TGTGCCAGTTCCGTCCTAGCGGGAGCTAACGGGGAGCTGTTTTTT
CASSVLAGANGELFF
>TRBD1|NA|TRBJ1-2|TRBV27
TGTGCCAGCAGTATAGGACAGGGGGTCTATGGCTACACCTTC
CASSIGQGVYGYTF
>TRBD2|few|TRBJ2-3|TRBV27
TGTGCCAGCAGCGCGGGGACTAGCGGGAGAGAGGCCAATACGCAGTATTTT
CASSAGTSGREANTQYF
>NA|NA|TRBJ1-4|TRBV15
TGTGCCACCAGCAGGGGAGCGGGACAACGGGCAACTAATGAAAAACTGTTTTTT
CATSRGAGQRATNEKLFF
>NA|NA|TRBJ2-7|TRBV7-2
TGTGCCAGCACACTTGGGGCGGGGCGATACTACGAGCAGTACTTC
CASTLGAGRYYEQYF
>TRBD2|NA|TRBJ2-7|TRBV20-1
TGCAGTGCCAAAGGGACTAGCGGGACGCTCGAGCAGTACTTC
CSAKGTSGTLEQYF
>NA|once|TRBJ2-7|TRBV28
TGTGCCAGCAGTCCCGTGTTTGATAGCGGATTCTACGAGCAGTACTTC
CASSPVFDSGFYEQYF
>NA|few|TRBJ2-7|TRBV19
TGTGCCAGTAGTATAGTAAAGGGCCCTTACGAGCAGTACTTC
CASSIVKGPYEQYF
>TRBD2|NA|TRBJ2-2|TRBV7-9
TGTGCCAGCAGCTTAGGCCGGGGGGTCGACGGGGAGCTGTTTTTT
CASSLGRGVDGELFF
>NA|NA|TRBJ2-1|TRBV7-9
TGTGCCAGCAGCTTAGAACGTGGGCCCGACAATGAGCAGTTCTTC
CASSLERGPDNEQFF
>TRBD2|few|TRBJ2-5|TRBV7-9
TGTGCCAGCAGCAGGACTAGCGGGGGTGAGGAGACCCAGTACTTC
CASSRTSGGEETQYF
>TRBD1|NA|TRBJ1-1|TRBV20-1
TGCAGTGCTAAGGAATGGGGACAGGGGTACACTGAAGCTTTCTTT
CSAKEWGQGYTEAFF
>NA|NA|TRBJ1-1|TRBV15
TGTGCCACCAGCAGAGACGAAGGAAATAGCTTGTCGGGTGAAGCTTTCTTT
CATSRDEGNSLSGEAFF
>NA|NA|TRBJ1-2|TRBV28
TGTGCCAGCAGTCCGGACTGGGGCTACACCTTC
CASSPDWGYTF
>NA|NA|TRBJ2-7|TRBV11-2
TGTGCCAGCAGCTTAGAACCGGGACGGCAGGACTTC
CASSLEPGRQDF
>NA|few|TRBJ1-1|TRBV7-3
TGTGCCAGCAGCTTAGCGGGCAGGGGCAACACTGAAGCTTTCTTT
CASSLAGRGNTEAFF
>NA|NA|TRBJ2-6|TRBV27
TGTGCCAGCAGTTTATGGAGTTCGGCCAACGTCCTGACTTTC
CASSLWSSANVLTF
>NA|few|TRBJ1-1|TRBV6-1
TGTGCCAGCACCGGGACGGGGACTGAAGCTTTCTTT
CASTGTGTEAFF
>TRBD1|NA|TRBJ2-2|TRBV2
TGTGCCAGCCAGGACAGGGGAATTGGAGCCGGGGAGCTGTTTTTT
CASQDRGIGAGELFF
>TRBD2|few|TRBJ2-5|TRBV20-1
TGCAGTGCTAGAGAGTTTGAGCGGGGGTATCAAGAGACCCAGTACTTC
CSAREFERGYQETQYF
>NA|NA|TRBJ1-2|TRBV6-1
TGTGCCAGCAGTGAAGGGACAGCTTATGGCTACACCTTC
CASSEGTAYGYTF
>NA|NA|TRBJ2-1|TRBV4-1
TGCGCCAGCAGCCATGAGAACAATGAGCAGTTCTTC
CASSHENNEQFF
>NA|NA|TRBJ1-1|TRBV19
TGTGCCAGTAGTATACGACCGACCGGTGAAGCTTTCTTT
CASSIRPTGEAFF
>NA|NA|TRBJ1-1|TRBV6-1
TGTGCCAGCAGTGAAGCACGGAACACTGAAGCTTTCTTT
CASSEARNTEAFF
>TRBD1|NA|TRBJ1-5|TRBV6-1
TGTGCCAGCAGTGATGACAGGGGCCCCGGGGGCAATCAGCCCCAGCATTTT
CASSDDRGPGGNQPQHF
>NA|NA|TRBJ2-1|TRBV6-1
TGTGCCAGCAGTGAATGGCAGGGCTGGAATGAGCAGTTCTTC
CASSEWQGWNEQFF
>TRBD2|NA|TRBJ2-5|TRBV2
TGTGCCAGCAATCCCCGACTAGCGGGACGGGAGACCCAGTACTTC
CASNPRLAGRETQYF
>TRBD1|few|TRBJ2-7|TRBV19
TGTGCCAGTGGGACAGGGAAAGGCGAGCAGTACTTC
CASGTGKGEQYF